This entry lists 27 T cell receptor beta chains sequenced from one sample in a study of blood T cell repertoires in COVID-19. The data were produced by immunoSEQ multiplex PCR, yet TCRdb's version contains in-frame clones alone and is incomplete. The table has 100,000 to 120,000 clones, about four fifths seen once. Sequencing was carried out using peripheral blood. Every receptor here comes from a woman aged 60-70 years with acute or convalescent COVID-19.

V usage is TRBV10-3 and J usage is TRBJ2-4, with 8 bases aligning to TRBD1. From germline, CDR1 is ENHRY and CDR2 SYGVKD. V dropped 10 bases and J dropped 6; count of bases not matched to a gene: 11. The CDR3 has 14 amino acids. CDR3 amino acids: CATTTGDDPNIQYF. For the CDR3, the DNA is TGTGCCACCACGACAGGGGATGATCCAAACATTCAGTACTTC.

The chain links TRBV7-9 to TRBJ1-1; D is uncertain. The germline V and J ends were trimmed by 1 base and 8 bases, with 11 bases remaining between them. The CDR3 loop spans 13 amino acids. Per the germline V gene, CDR1 is SEHNR and CDR2 is FQNEAQ (reference sequence). CDR3 bases: TGTGCCAGCAGCTTAGTGGTTGGCAAGGAAGCTTTCTTT. The encoded protein is CASSLVVGKEAFF.

The chain combines TRBV5-4 with TRBJ1-2; 10 bases map to TRBD1. Germline V CDR1 and CDR2: SGHNT, YYREEE (reference sequence). Losses at the gene ends were 4 bases for V and 5 bases for J; bases not matched to a gene: 8. The CDR3 has 15 residues. As DNA, the CDR3 is TGTGCCAGCAGCCCCCGACAGGGGGCACAGTATGGCTACACCTTC. Residues: CASSPRQGAQYGYTF. Full variable domain (outside the CDR3, taken from reference TRBV5-4 and TRBJ1-2): ETGVTQSPTHLIKTRGQQVTLRCSSQSGHNTVSWYQQALGQGPQFIFQYYREEENGRGNFPPRFSGLQFPNYSSELNVNALELDDSALYLCASSPRQGAQYGYTFGSGTRLTVV.

The J gene is TRBJ2-3, the V gene TRBV2, with unresolved D. CDR1 is SNHLY, CDR2 FYNNEI, per germline. This CDR3 contains 14 residues. The V gene lost 5 bases and the J gene lost 0 bases, with 9 bases spanning the gap. CDR3 bases: TGTGCCAGCAGTTGGTCGGAGAGCACAGATACGCAGTATTTT. It yields the protein CASSWSESTDTQYF.

The gene calls are TRBV27 and TRBJ2-3; 8 nucleotides match TRBD2. This CDR3 comprises 17 residues. V trimming: 0 bases; J trimming: 3 bases; junction bases outside the gene matches: 8. Germline V CDR1 and CDR2: MNHEY, SMNVEV (reference sequence). The CDR3 sequence: CASSLSRGGTRTDTQYF. The CDR3 bases are TGTGCCAGCAGTTTATCGCGCGGGGGGACCCGAACAGATACGCAGTATTTT.

The V and J genes are TRBV5-1 and TRBJ1-2; D is perhaps TRBD1 (6 bases). Trimming removed 3 bases from V and 3 bases from J, with 12 bases in between. Per the germline V gene, CDR1 is SGHRS and CDR2 is YFSETQ. This CDR3 is 14 amino acids long. This CDR3 is CASSSDWTDYGYTF. The CDR3 DNA reads as TGCGCCAGCAGCTCCGACTGGACAGACTATGGCTACACCTTC.

V is TRBV6-2 or TRBV6-3 and J is TRBJ2-2; 10 bases fit TRBD2. The length of the CDR3 is 15 residues. Germline V CDR1 and CDR2: MNHEY, SVGEGT. Unmatched junction bases numbered 8, after V lost 7 bases and J lost 6 bases. CDR3 sequence: CASTPASGGAGELFF. In DNA form, the CDR3 reads TGTGCCAGCACCCCGGCTAGCGGGGGAGCCGGGGAGCTGTTTTTT.

The chain recombines TRBV19 with TRBJ2-7, with TRBD2 matching over 8 bases. Germline V lookup: CDR1 LNHDA, CDR2 SQIVND (reference sequence). V gave up 6 bases and J gave up 5 bases; unmatched junction bases: 9. This CDR3 comprises 14 residues. The CDR3 loop is CASRSAGGPNEQYF. The CDR3, as DNA: TGTGCCAGTAGGTCGGCGGGGGGCCCCAACGAGCAGTACTTC. Combining the CDR3 with reference TRBV19 and TRBJ2-7 gives the whole variable domain DGGITQSPKYLFRKEGQNVTLSCEQNLNHDAMYWYRQDPGQGLRLIYYSQIVNDFQKGDIAEGYSVSREKKESFPLTVTSAQKNPTAFYLCASRSAGGPNEQYFGPGTRLTVT.

The chain is built from TRBV7-8 and TRBJ2-1, with 10 bases matching TRBD2. Germline lookup yields CDR1 SGHVS and CDR2 FQNEAQ. V gave up 3 bases and J gave up 10 bases; unmatched junction bases: 9. This CDR3 comprises 15 residues. CDR3 loop: CASSFSGGASVEQFF. The CDR3 DNA reads TGTGCCAGCAGCTTCAGCGGGGGGGCTTCAGTGGAGCAGTTCTTC.

The rearrangement joins TRBV3-1 (or the pseudogene TRBV3-2) to TRBJ2-7; TRBD1 matches at 7 bases. The V gene end was trimmed by 7 bases and the J gene end by 2 bases; junction bases not matched to a gene: 8. The CDR3 contains 14 residues. From germline, CDR1 is LGHDT and CDR2 YNNKEL (reference sequence). CDR3: CASTPDRSTYEQYF. The CDR3 DNA sequence: TGTGCCAGCACTCCGGACAGGAGCACCTACGAGCAGTACTTC.

This chain connects TRBV4-2 to TRBJ1-1; D unclear. Trimming shortened V by 1 base and J by 1 base, and 7 bases separated the two germline ends. The germline V gene encodes CDR1 LGHNA and CDR2 YNFKEQ. This CDR3 spans 14 amino acids. The CDR3 sequence is CASSQGPTNTEAFF. For the CDR3, the DNA is TGTGCCAGCAGCCAAGGGCCCACGAACACTGAAGCTTTCTTT.

J is TRBJ2-1 and V is TRBV11-3; 10 bases line up with TRBD2. Germline V CDR1 and CDR2: SGHNT, YENEEA. V lost 3 bases and J lost 7; bases outside the gene matches: 12. The CDR3 loop spans 17 amino acids. The DNA of the CDR3 is TGTGCCAGCAGCTTCACGTTGGGTAGCGGGGGGCGGAATGAGCAGTTCTTC. The encoded protein is CASSFTLGSGGRNEQFF.

The chain joins TRBV7-2 to TRBJ1-1; 7 bases map to TRBD1. After removal of 4 bases from V and 5 bases from J, the junction contained 4 bases not matched to a gene. The CDR3 extends over 13 amino acids. CDR1 is SGHTA and CDR2 is FQGNSA in the germline V gene. The CDR3 DNA is TGTGCCAGCAGCTCATTACAGGGGACTGAAGCTTTCTTT. Translated, it gives CASSSLQGTEAFF.

The CDR3, as DNA: TGCGCCAGCAGTGTCCGCCGGGGGAAGAGCTCCTACAATGAGCAGTTCTTC. This translates into CASSVRRGKSSYNEQFF. The rearrangement joins TRBV10-1 to TRBJ2-1; D possibly corresponds to TRBD2 (6 bases). V was clipped by 4 bases and J by 0 bases, with 16 bases between them. The CDR3 extends over 17 amino acids. Germline assignment: CDR1 WNHNN and CDR2 SYGVQD (reference sequence).

The gene calls are TRBV7-3 and TRBJ2-7; 9 nucleotides align to TRBD2. J gave up 0 bases and V 5 bases, and 5 bases lay outside the gene matches. Germline values: CDR1 SGHTA, CDR2 FQGTGA. The CDR3 has 15 amino acids. The CDR3 DNA reads as TGTGCCAGCAGCCCGGCTAGCGGGGTCTCCTACGAGCAGTACTTC. This sequence encodes CASSPASGVSYEQYF.

This chain uses TRBV28 with TRBJ1-2, with 7 nucleotides matching TRBD1. CDR1 is MDHEN, CDR2 SYDVKM, per germline. The CDR3 is made up of 16 amino acids. The junction had 13 bases not matched to a gene; V was cut back by 5 bases and J by 4 bases. DNA of the CDR3: TGTGCCAGCAGTGAAGAAGGGGGCAATGTAGGCTATGGCTACACCTTC. This sequence encodes CASSEEGGNVGYGYTF.

The chain has TRBV9 and TRBJ1-2; TRBD1 agrees at 8 bases. The CDR3 length is 15 residues. J was trimmed by 5 bases and V by 0 bases; bases with no gene match: 6. Germline V gene sequence: CDR1 SGDLS, CDR2 YYNGEE. The DNA of the CDR3 is TGTGCCAGCAGCGTAGATCAGGGGGCGGGTTATGGCTACACCTTC. Amino acid sequence: CASSVDQGAGYGYTF.

About this clone itself: Germline is not matched at one junction end, which may reflect a read error. This chain joins TRBV6-6 and TRBJ1-2, with D tentatively TRBD1 (6 bases). CDR1 and CDR2 from the germline V gene are MNHNY and SVGAGI (reference sequence). This CDR3 comprises 15 residues. This CDR3 is CASRYSGAANYGYTF. CDR3 nucleotides: TGTGCCAGCCGTTATTCAGGGGCGGCGAACTATGGCTACACCTTC.

This chain joins TRBV5-6 and TRBJ1-1; perhaps TRBD1 as D (5 bases). Germline V gives CDR1 SGHDT, CDR2 YYEEEE. The CDR3 has 12 residues. V was pared by 2 bases and J by 5 bases, with 7 bases between. CDR3 DNA sequence: TGTGCCAGCAGCTTTGGGGGGACTGAAGCTTTCTTT. Translated, it gives CASSFGGTEAFF.

In nucleotides, the CDR3 is TGTGCCAGCAGCTCGGTTAGCTCCTATAATTCACCCCTCCACTTT. This encodes CASSSVSSYNSPLHF. This chain uses TRBV7-9 with TRBJ1-6; D is unresolved. Trimming pared 4 bases from V and 0 bases from J, leaving 7 bases between. Germline CDR1 and CDR2: SEHNR and FQNEAQ (reference sequence). There are 15 residues in the CDR3.

The chain recombines TRBV7-2 with TRBJ1-1, with TRBD1 identical over 8 bases. The CDR3 runs 15 residues. Per the germline V gene, CDR1 is SGHTA and CDR2 is FQGNSA. Losses at the gene ends were 5 bases for V and 1 base for J; bases not matched to a gene: 6. CDR3 in amino acids: CASSPRTGKNTEAFF. CDR3 nucleotides: TGTGCCAGCAGCCCACGGACAGGGAAGAACACTGAAGCTTTCTTT.

The rearrangement joins TRBV6-2 or TRBV6-3 to TRBJ2-3; D may be TRBD2 (6 bases). V lost 2 bases and J lost 0, with 12 bases in between. Germline values: CDR1 MNHEY, CDR2 SVGEGT. This CDR3 has 16 residues. The CDR3 protein is CASSYPLAASTDTQYF. CDR3 nucleotides: TGTGCCAGCAGTTACCCCTTAGCGGCTAGCACAGATACGCAGTATTTT.

The chain combines TRBV9 with TRBJ2-3; D is perhaps TRBD2 (6 bases). The CDR3 loop spans 16 amino acids. Germline V lookup: CDR1 SGDLS, CDR2 YYNGEE. Trimming stripped 0 bases from V and 0 bases from J, with 11 bases between. CDR3: CASSVEGGASTDTQYF. CDR3 sequence (DNA): TGTGCCAGCAGCGTAGAAGGCGGGGCTAGCACAGATACGCAGTATTTT. The full variable domain, with the rest looked up from reference TRBV9 and TRBJ2-3, is DSGVTQTPKHLITATGQRVTLRCSPRSGDLSVYWYQQSLDQGLQFLIQYYNGEERAKGNILERFSAQQFPDLHSELNLSSLELGDSALYFCASSVEGGASTDTQYFGPGTRLTVL.

The V gene is TRBV5-4, the J gene TRBJ2-5; 9 bases agree with TRBD1. Germline CDR1 is SGHNT and CDR2 is YYREEE (reference sequence). The trim removed 4 bases at V and 0 bases at J, leaving 10 bases unmatched. This CDR3 has 17 residues. This chain's CDR3 is CASSRRDRALYQETQYF. The CDR3 DNA reads as TGTGCCAGCAGCAGGAGGGACAGGGCATTGTACCAAGAGACCCAGTACTTC. Combining the CDR3 with reference TRBV5-4 and TRBJ2-5 gives the whole variable domain ETGVTQSPTHLIKTRGQQVTLRCSSQSGHNTVSWYQQALGQGPQFIFQYYREEENGRGNFPPRFSGLQFPNYSSELNVNALELDDSALYLCASSRRDRALYQETQYFGPGTRLLVL.

The chain couples TRBV11-3 to TRBJ1-1; D might be TRBD1 (6 bases). The V gene's germline CDR1 is SGHNT and CDR2 YENEEA. Trimming left V 5 bases short and J 6 bases short, with 16 bases between. This CDR3 is 14 amino acids long. The CDR3 coding sequence is TGTGCCAGCAGCCCGATCGTACAGGGCTCTGAAGCTTTCTTT. This sequence encodes CASSPIVQGSEAFF. The full variable domain, rest sourced from reference TRBV11-3 and TRBJ1-1, is EAGVVQSPRYKIIEKKQPVAFWCNPISGHNTLYWYLQNLGQGPELLIRYENEEAVDDSQLPKDRFSAERLKGVDSTLKIQPAELGDSAVYLCASSPIVQGSEAFFGQGTRLTVV.

The chain joins TRBV18 to TRBJ2-1; D is ambiguous. Germline values: CDR1 KGHSH, CDR2 LQKENI. The CDR3 loop spans 11 amino acids. Trimming cost V 6 bases and J 4 bases, with 4 bases left between them. This CDR3 is CASSPYNEQFF. CDR3 nucleotide sequence: TGTGCCAGCTCCCCTTACAATGAGCAGTTCTTC.

The chain links TRBV11-3 to TRBJ2-2, with D hard to call. V lost 2 bases, J lost 6 bases, and 10 bases lay in between. Germline values: CDR1 SGHNT, CDR2 YENEEA. CDR3 size: 14 residues. The CDR3 coding sequence is TGTGCCAGCAGCTTACTCCGGAGTGCCGGGGAGCTGTTTTTT. It specifies CASSLLRSAGELFF.